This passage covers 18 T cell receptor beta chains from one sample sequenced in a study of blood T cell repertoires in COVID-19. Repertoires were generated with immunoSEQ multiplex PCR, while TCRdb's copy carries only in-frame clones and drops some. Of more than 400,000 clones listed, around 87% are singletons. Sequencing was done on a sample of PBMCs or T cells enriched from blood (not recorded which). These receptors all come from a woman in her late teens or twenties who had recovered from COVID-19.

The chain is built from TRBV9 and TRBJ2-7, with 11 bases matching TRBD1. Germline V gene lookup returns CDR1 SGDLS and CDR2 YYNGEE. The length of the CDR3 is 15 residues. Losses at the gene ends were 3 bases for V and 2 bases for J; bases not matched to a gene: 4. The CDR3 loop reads CASSAGQGAAYEQYF. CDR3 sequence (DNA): TGTGCCAGCAGCGCCGGACAGGGGGCGGCCTACGAGCAGTACTTC.

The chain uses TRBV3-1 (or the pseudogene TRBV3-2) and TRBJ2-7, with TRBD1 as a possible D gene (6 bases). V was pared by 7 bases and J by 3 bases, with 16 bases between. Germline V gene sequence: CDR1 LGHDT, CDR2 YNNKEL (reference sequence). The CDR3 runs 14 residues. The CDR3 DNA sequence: TGTGCCAGCACCCCCGGTATCAGGGGCTACGAGCAGTACTTC. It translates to CASTPGIRGYEQYF.

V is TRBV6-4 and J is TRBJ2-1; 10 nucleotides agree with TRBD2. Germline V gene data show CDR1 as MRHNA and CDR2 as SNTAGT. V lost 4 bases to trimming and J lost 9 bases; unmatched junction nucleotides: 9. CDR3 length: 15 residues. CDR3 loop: CASSVSSGGASEQFF. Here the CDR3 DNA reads TGTGCCAGCAGTGTATCCAGCGGGGGGGCGAGTGAGCAGTTCTTC.

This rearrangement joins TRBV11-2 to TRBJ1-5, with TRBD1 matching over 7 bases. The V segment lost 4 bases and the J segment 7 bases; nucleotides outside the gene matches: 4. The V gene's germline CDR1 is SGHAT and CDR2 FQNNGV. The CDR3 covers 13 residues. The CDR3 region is CASSSNRGQPQHF. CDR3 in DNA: TGTGCCAGCAGCTCCAACAGGGGCCAGCCCCAGCATTTT.

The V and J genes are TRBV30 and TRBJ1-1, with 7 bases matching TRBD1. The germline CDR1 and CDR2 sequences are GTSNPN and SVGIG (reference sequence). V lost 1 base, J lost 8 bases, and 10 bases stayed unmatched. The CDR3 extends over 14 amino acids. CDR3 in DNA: TGTGCCTGGAGTGCCGAATTGACAGGGTGGGAAGCTTTCTTT. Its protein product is CAWSAELTGWEAFF.

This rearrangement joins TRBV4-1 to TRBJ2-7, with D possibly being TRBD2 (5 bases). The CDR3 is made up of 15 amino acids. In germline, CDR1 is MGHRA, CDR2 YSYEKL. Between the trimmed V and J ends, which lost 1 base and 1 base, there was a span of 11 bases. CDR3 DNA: TGCGCCAGCAGCCAAGTAGTCAGCGGTTCCTACGAGCAGTACTTC. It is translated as CASSQVVSGSYEQYF.

This CDR3 is CAWSGAKYNEKLFF. The CDR3 nucleotides are TGTGCCTGGAGTGGGGCCAAATATAATGAAAAACTGTTTTTT. J is TRBJ1-4 and V is TRBV30; D call uncertain. The germline CDR1 and CDR2 sequences are GTSNPN and SVGIG (reference sequence). V was pared by 1 base and J by 4 bases, with 10 bases between. The CDR3 covers 14 residues.

CDR3: CASRPGTDAGNTIYF. CDR3 nucleotide sequence: TGCGCCAGCAGACCCGGGACAGACGCTGGAAACACCATATATTTT. This chain uses TRBV5-1 with TRBJ1-3; TRBD1 matches at 7 bases. Trimming removed 5 bases from V and 2 bases from J; junction bases left unmatched: 7. The CDR3 sequence is 15 residues long. Germline V CDR1 and CDR2: SGHRS, YFSETQ.

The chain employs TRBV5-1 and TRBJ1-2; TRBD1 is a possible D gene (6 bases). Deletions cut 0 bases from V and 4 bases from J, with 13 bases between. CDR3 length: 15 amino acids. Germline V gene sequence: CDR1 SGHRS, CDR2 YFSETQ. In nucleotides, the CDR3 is TGCGCCAGCAGCTTGGGACAGGAAGGCTCCTATGGCTACACCTTC. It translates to CASSLGQEGSYGYTF.

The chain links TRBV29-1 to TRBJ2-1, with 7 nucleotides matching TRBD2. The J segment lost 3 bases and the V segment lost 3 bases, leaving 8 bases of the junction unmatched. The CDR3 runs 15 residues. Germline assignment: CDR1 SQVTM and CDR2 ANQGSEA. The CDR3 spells CSVEGGLYYYNEQFF. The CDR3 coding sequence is TGCAGCGTTGAGGGGGGGTTGTATTACTACAATGAGCAGTTCTTC.

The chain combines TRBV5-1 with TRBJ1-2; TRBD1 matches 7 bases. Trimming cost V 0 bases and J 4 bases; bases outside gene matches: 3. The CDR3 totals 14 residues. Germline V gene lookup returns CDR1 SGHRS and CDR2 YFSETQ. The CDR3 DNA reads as TGCGCCAGCAGCTTGGGGGACAGCAGCTATGGCTACACCTTC. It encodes CASSLGDSSYGYTF. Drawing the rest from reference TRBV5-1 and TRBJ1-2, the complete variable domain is KAGVTQTPRYLIKTRGQQVTLSCSPISGHRSVSWYQQTPGQGLQFLFEYFSETQRNKGNFPGRFSGRQFSNSRSEMNVSTLELGDSALYLCASSLGDSSYGYTFGSGTRLTVV.

The CDR3 region has the DNA TGTGCCAGTCAATGGGGGGACACCGGGGAGCTGTTTTTT. Amino acids: CASQWGDTGELFF. J is TRBJ2-2 and V is TRBV12-3 or TRBV12-4; possible D gene TRBD2, 6 bases. V was trimmed by 9 bases and J by 3 bases, leaving 11 bases between them. This CDR3 has 13 amino acids.

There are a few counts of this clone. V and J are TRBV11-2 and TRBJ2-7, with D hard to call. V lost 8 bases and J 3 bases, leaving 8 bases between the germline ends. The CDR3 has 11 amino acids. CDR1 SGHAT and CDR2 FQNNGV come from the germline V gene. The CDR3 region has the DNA TGTGCCAGCGGCATGATCTACGAGCAGTACTTC. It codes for CASGMIYEQYF.

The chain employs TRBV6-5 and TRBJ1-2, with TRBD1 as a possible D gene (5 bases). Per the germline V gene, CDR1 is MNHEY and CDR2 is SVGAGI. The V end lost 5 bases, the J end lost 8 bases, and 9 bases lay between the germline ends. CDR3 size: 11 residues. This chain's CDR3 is CASSQGKGYTF. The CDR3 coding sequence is TGTGCCAGCAGTCAGGGTAAAGGCTACACCTTC.

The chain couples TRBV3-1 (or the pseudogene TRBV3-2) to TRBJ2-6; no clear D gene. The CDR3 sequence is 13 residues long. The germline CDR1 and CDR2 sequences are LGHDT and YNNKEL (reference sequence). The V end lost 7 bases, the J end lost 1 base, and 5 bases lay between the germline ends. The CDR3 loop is CASTLSGANVLTF. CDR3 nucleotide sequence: TGTGCCAGCACCCTATCTGGGGCCAACGTCCTGACTTTC.

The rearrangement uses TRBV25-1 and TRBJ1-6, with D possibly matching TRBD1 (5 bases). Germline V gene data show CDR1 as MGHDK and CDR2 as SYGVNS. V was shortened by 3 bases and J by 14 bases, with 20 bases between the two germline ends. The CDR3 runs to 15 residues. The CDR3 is CASSESTDRGRALHF. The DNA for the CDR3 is TGTGCCAGCAGTGAGTCTACAGACCGGGGGAGGGCCCTCCACTTT.

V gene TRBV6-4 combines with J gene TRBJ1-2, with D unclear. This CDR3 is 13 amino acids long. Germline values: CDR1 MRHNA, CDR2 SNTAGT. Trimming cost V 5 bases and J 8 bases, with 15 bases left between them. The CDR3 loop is CASSPGWTGGYTF. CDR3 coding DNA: TGTGCCAGCAGTCCGGGGTGGACTGGAGGCTACACCTTC.

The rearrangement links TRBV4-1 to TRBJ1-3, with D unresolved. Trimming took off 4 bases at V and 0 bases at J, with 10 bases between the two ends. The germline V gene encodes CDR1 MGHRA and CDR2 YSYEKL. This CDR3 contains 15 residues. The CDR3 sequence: CASSPGEGSGNTIYF. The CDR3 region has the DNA TGCGCCAGCAGCCCCGGCGAGGGCTCTGGAAACACCATATATTTT.